The entry below gives a single T cell receptor (beta chain) sequence along with its context. Antigen specificity is unknown. This entry is derived from a study of cytotoxic CD8 clonotypes in ibrutinib-treated CLL. At the level of the study: Included were roughly ten relapsed/refractory and 15 treatment-naive patients, of whom about 18 were IGHV unmutated. There were, on average, 255,043 productive templates and under 95,000 productive rearrangements per sample. Broader study findings: Having risen at ibrutinib response, clonality had fallen back toward baseline by progression. Sustained-remission and progressing patients were not sampled at matched times.

Here immunoSEQ multiplex PCR was the method, and the copy in TCRdb shows in-frame clones only, minus some. Seen here are about 300,000 clones, around 76% observed once, and the top ten hold around 6%. From germline, CDR1 is SGHRS and CDR2 YFSETQ. With V trimmed by 0 bases and J by 6 bases, 4 bases remained unmatched. The CDR3 contains 15 residues. The J gene is TRBJ1-4, the V gene TRBV5-1, with 8 bases matching TRBD1. Source: PBMCs, taken at disease progression, from a patient treated with ibrutinib. This TCR was recovered from a human donor with chronic lymphocytic leukemia. The CDR3 reads CASSLADRVDEKLFF. As DNA, the CDR3 is TGCGCCAGCAGCTTGGCGGACAGGGTGGATGAAAAACTGTTTTTT. Variable domain in full (rest from reference TRBV5-1 and TRBJ1-4): KAGVTQTPRYLIKTRGQQVTLSCSPISGHRSVSWYQQTPGQGLQFLFEYFSETQRNKGNFPGRFSGRQFSNSRSEMNVSTLELGDSALYLCASSLADRVDEKLFFGSGTQLSVL.